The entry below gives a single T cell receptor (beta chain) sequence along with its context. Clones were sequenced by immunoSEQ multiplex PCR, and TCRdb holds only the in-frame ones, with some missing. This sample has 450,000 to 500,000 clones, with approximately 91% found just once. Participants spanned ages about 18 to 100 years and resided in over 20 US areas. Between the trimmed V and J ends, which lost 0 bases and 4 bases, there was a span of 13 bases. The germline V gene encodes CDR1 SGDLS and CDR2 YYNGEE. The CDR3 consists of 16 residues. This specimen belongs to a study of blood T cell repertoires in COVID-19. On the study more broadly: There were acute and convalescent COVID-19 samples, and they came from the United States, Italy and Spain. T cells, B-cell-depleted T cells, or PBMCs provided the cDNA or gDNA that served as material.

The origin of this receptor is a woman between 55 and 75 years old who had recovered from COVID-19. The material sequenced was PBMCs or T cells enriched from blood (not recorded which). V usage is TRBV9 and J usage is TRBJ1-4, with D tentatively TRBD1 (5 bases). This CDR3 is CASSVAGGEINEKLFF. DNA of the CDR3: TGTGCCAGCAGCGTAGCTGGGGGGGAGATTAATGAAAAACTGTTTTTT.